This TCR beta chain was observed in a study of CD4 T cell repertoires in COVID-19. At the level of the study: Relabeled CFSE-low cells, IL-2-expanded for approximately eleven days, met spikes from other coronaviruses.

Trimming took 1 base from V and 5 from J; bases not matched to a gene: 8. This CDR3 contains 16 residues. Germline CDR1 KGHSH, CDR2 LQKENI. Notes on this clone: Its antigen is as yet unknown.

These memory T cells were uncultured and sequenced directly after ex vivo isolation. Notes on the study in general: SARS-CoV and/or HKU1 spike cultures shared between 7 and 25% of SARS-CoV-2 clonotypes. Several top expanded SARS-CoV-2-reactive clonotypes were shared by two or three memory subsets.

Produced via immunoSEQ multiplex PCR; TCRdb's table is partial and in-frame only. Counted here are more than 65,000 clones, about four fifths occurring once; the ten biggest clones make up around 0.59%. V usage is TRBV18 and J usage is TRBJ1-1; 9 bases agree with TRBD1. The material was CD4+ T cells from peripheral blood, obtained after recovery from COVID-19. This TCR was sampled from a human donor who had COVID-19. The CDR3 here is CASSPRQGVSGTEAFF. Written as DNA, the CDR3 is TGTGCCAGCTCACCACGACAGGGGGTTTCGGGAACTGAAGCTTTCTTT.